These 30 T cell receptor beta chains were sequenced from one sample in a study of blood T cell repertoires in COVID-19. The method was immunoSEQ multiplex PCR; TCRdb's version includes in-frame clones alone and lacks a portion of them. The profile covers a few hundred thousand clones, with about 91% appearing a single time and about 2.5% taken by the ten largest. Sequenced material: PBMCs or T cells enriched from blood (not recorded which). The receptors originated from a woman aged 40 to 49 with acute COVID-19.

DNA of the CDR3: TGTGCCAGCAGAGGGGGGGTTGAAGCTTTCTTT. It encodes CASRGGVEAFF. The chain recombines TRBV11-2 with TRBJ1-1; D might be TRBD1 (6 bases). The V and J ends lost 6 bases and 7 bases respectively, with 9 bases between them. From germline, CDR1 is SGHAT and CDR2 FQNNGV. This CDR3 is 11 amino acids long.

This chain uses TRBV7-2 with TRBJ1-1; D is possibly TRBD1 (6 bases). Germline V gene sequence: CDR1 SGHTA, CDR2 FQGNSA. V gave up 4 bases and J gave up 11 bases, with 17 bases separating them. The CDR3 spans 13 residues. The CDR3 reads CASSYTTGPAAFF. The CDR3 DNA follows: TGTGCCAGCAGCTATACCACAGGGCCGGCGGCTTTCTTT.

The chain employs TRBV5-1 and TRBJ1-1; 7 bases are shared with TRBD1. The CDR3 is 15 amino acids. CDR1 is SGHRS and CDR2 is YFSETQ in the germline V gene. V trimming: 3 bases; J trimming: 8 bases; junction bases outside the gene matches: 13. This chain's CDR3 is CASSSAGQVGQEAFF. CDR3 nucleotide sequence: TGCGCCAGCAGCTCCGCCGGACAGGTTGGACAGGAAGCTTTCTTT.

Only a few counts were recorded for this clone. V and J are TRBV12-3 or TRBV12-4 and TRBJ2-1; D possibly corresponds to TRBD1 (6 bases). The CDR3 totals 13 residues. Trimming removed 1 base at V and 7 bases at J, with 8 bases between. In DNA form, the CDR3 reads TGTGCCAGCAGTTTAGGACAGGTTAATGAGCAGTTCTTC. Translation: CASSLGQVNEQFF.

The chain links TRBV9 to TRBJ2-3; D remains ambiguous. The CDR3 has 15 amino acids. The V end lost 0 bases, the J end lost 2 bases, and 10 bases lay between the germline ends. Germline loops: CDR1 SGDLS, CDR2 YYNGEE. The CDR3 DNA reads as TGTGCCAGCAGCGTAGGACCCAGCGCCACAGATACGCAGTATTTT. Its translation: CASSVGPSATDTQYF.

The rearrangement links TRBV5-4 to TRBJ1-6, with D perhaps matching TRBD1 (5 bases). The length of the CDR3 is 14 residues. Between the trimmed V and J ends, which lost 4 bases and 8 bases, there was a span of 13 bases. Germline lookup yields CDR1 SGHNT and CDR2 YYREEE (reference sequence). The CDR3 protein is CASSPEQGYSPLHF. The CDR3, as DNA: TGTGCCAGCAGCCCGGAGCAGGGTTATTCACCCCTCCACTTT.

This clone was observed a few times. This chain uses TRBV4-3 with TRBJ2-5; 9 bases align to TRBD1. Germline V CDR1 and CDR2: LGHNA, YSLEER. This CDR3 comprises 15 residues. The V segment lost 3 bases and the J segment 5 bases; nucleotides outside the gene matches: 7. CDR3 in DNA: TGCGCCAGCAGCCAGGCGGACAGGGGAGGGGAGACCCAGTACTTC. As protein: CASSQADRGGETQYF.

J is TRBJ2-3 and V is TRBV7-2; 10 positions agree with TRBD2. Losses at the gene ends were 10 bases for V and 3 bases for J; bases not matched to a gene: 7. Germline CDR1 reads SGHTA; CDR2 reads FQGNSA. The CDR3 totals 14 residues. Here the CDR3 DNA reads TGTGCCACTCGAGCGGGAGGGGGGACAGATACGCAGTATTTT. Protein product: CATRAGGGTDTQYF. The variable domain in full, with the rest retrieved from reference TRBV7-2 and TRBJ2-3, is GAGVSQSPSNKVTEKGKDVELRCDPISGHTALYWYRQSLGQGLEFLIYFQGNSAPDKSGLPSDRFSAERTGGSVSTLTIQRTQQEDSAVYLCATRAGGGTDTQYFGPGTRLTVL.

The chain uses TRBV19 and TRBJ1-5, with 8 bases fitting TRBD1. V was pared by 6 bases and J by 2 bases, with 12 bases of the junction left unmatched. The CDR3 spans 17 residues. Germline CDR1 LNHDA, CDR2 SQIVND (reference sequence). CDR3 in amino acids: CASSPRGRGYGNQPQHF. The CDR3 DNA reads TGTGCCAGTAGCCCCAGGGGGCGCGGTTATGGCAATCAGCCCCAGCATTTT.

The rearrangement links TRBV5-1 to TRBJ1-2; 7 nucleotides line up with TRBD1. Germline V gene lookup returns CDR1 SGHRS and CDR2 YFSETQ. The V segment lost 3 bases and the J segment 4 bases; nucleotides outside the gene matches: 12. The CDR3 extends over 16 amino acids. CDR3 sequence (DNA): TGCGCCAGCAGCTCCTCCGGGACAGCAGCTGGCTATGGCTACACCTTC. Amino acid sequence: CASSSSGTAAGYGYTF.

CDR3 DNA sequence: TGTGCCAGCAGCTTAGTGGGGGGGAGGAACACTGAAGCTTTCTTT. It is translated as CASSLVGGRNTEAFF. V is TRBV11-2 and J is TRBJ1-1; D perhaps matches TRBD1 (5 bases). Deletions cut 1 base from V and 1 base from J, with 10 bases between. In germline, CDR1 is SGHAT, CDR2 FQNNGV. The CDR3 has 15 amino acids.

The chain employs TRBV18 and TRBJ1-6; TRBD1 agrees at 10 bases. CDR1 and CDR2 (germline): KGHSH, LQKENI. J lost 7 bases, V lost 5 bases, and 8 bases had no gene match. The CDR3 is 16 amino acids. CDR3 sequence reads: CASSATLGQGNSPLHF. In DNA form, the CDR3 reads TGTGCCAGCTCAGCAACCCTGGGACAGGGGAATTCACCCCTCCACTTT.

A remark on this clone: The sample has other DNA sequences that encode this CDR3 too. The V and J genes are TRBV7-9 and TRBJ2-5; TRBD2 aligns across 16 bases. Germline V gives CDR1 SEHNR, CDR2 FQNEAQ (reference sequence). Trimming at V came to 4 bases and at J to 5 bases, leaving 4 bases not matched to a gene. The CDR3 loop spans 16 amino acids. CDR3 protein: CASSSGLAGGRETQYF. In DNA, the CDR3 is TGTGCCAGCAGCTCGGGACTAGCGGGAGGGCGGGAGACCCAGTACTTC.

The chain joins TRBV6-2 or TRBV6-3 to TRBJ2-7; the match to TRBD1 covers 8 bases. The CDR3 totals 20 residues. CDR1 and CDR2 (germline): MNHEY, SVGEGT. V lost 2 bases, J lost 6 bases, and 24 bases stayed unmatched. The CDR3: CASSYTTGQGLGAQMVEQYV. The CDR3 DNA reads TGTGCCAGCAGTTACACTACCGGACAGGGCCTAGGCGCCCAGATGGTCGAGCAGTACGTC.

The DNA of the CDR3 is TGTGCCAGCAGCTCAGGACTAGCGGGAGTACAGTACGATACGCAGTATTTT. As protein: CASSSGLAGVQYDTQYF. The V call is TRBV7-6, the J call TRBJ2-3; TRBD2 agrees at 13 bases. Trimming at V came to 4 bases and at J to 6 bases, leaving 10 bases not matched to a gene. Germline-derived CDR1 and CDR2 are SGHVS and FNYEAQ. This CDR3 contains 17 residues. Full variable domain (remainder filled in from reference TRBV7-6 and TRBJ2-3): GAGVSQSPRYKVTKRGQDVALRCDPISGHVSLYWYRQALGQGPEFLTYFNYEAQQDKSGLPNDRFSAERPEGSISTLTIQRTEQRDSAMYRCASSSGLAGVQYDTQYFGPGTRLTVL.

The rearrangement uses TRBV18 and TRBJ1-4, with D maybe TRBD1 (6 bases). CDR3 size: 15 residues. Germline assignment: CDR1 KGHSH and CDR2 LQKENI. The V gene lost 3 bases and the J gene lost 0 bases, with 8 bases spanning the gap. The CDR3 sequence is CASSPDRTTNEKLFF. The CDR3 coding sequence is TGTGCCAGCTCACCTGACAGGACAACTAATGAAAAACTGTTTTTT. Combining the CDR3 with reference TRBV18 and TRBJ1-4 gives the whole variable domain NAGVMQNPRHLVRRRGQEARLRCSPMKGHSHVYWYRQLPEEGLKFMVYLQKENIIDESGMPKERFSAEFPKEGPSILRIQQVVRGDSAAYFCASSPDRTTNEKLFFGSGTQLSVL.

V gene TRBV29-1 combines with J gene TRBJ2-3, with D perhaps TRBD2 (5 bases). Germline CDR1 is SQVTM and CDR2 is ANQGSEA. V gave up 4 bases and J gave up 1 base, with 9 bases separating them. This CDR3 is 13 amino acids long. The CDR3 protein is CSVAGSRTDTQYF. DNA for the CDR3: TGCAGCGTTGCGGGGTCCCGCACAGATACGCAGTATTTT.

The chain links TRBV7-9 to TRBJ1-4, with D perhaps TRBD1 (5 bases). The V gene's germline CDR1 is SEHNR and CDR2 FQNEAQ (reference sequence). CDR3 size: 12 residues. Trimming pared 1 base from V and 8 bases from J, leaving 5 bases between. CDR3 sequence (DNA): TGTGCCAGCAGCTTAGGGACAGAAAAACTGTTTTTT. It translates to CASSLGTEKLFF.

J is TRBJ2-7 and V is TRBV5-5; D is ambiguous. Trimming pared 0 bases from V and 0 bases from J, leaving 10 bases between. The CDR3 is made up of 15 amino acids. Looked up from germline, CDR1 is SGHKS and CDR2 is YYEKEE (reference sequence). In DNA, the CDR3 is TGTGCCAGCAGCTTGGGCACTGCGAGCTCCTACGAGCAGTACGTC. It specifies CASSLGTASSYEQYV.

The table lists this clone with a count of one. The chain links TRBV9 to TRBJ2-1; 8 nucleotides line up with TRBD2. The CDR3 totals 16 residues. V gave up 3 bases and J gave up 2 bases; unmatched junction bases: 7. The germline V gene encodes CDR1 SGDLS and CDR2 YYNGEE. CDR3 sequence (DNA): TGTGCCAGCAGCGGAGCCGGGACTAGGCCCTACAATGAGCAGTTCTTC. Translation gives CASSGAGTRPYNEQFF.

This sequence joins TRBV3-1 (or the pseudogene TRBV3-2) and TRBJ1-1; D remains ambiguous. Trimming shortened V by 0 bases and J by 0 bases, and 17 bases separated the two germline ends. This CDR3 spans 18 amino acids. Per the germline V gene, CDR1 is LGHDT and CDR2 is YNNKEL (reference sequence). The CDR3 nucleotides read TGTGCCAGCAGCCAAGATCTAATGGAGCTAAGCATGAACACTGAAGCTTTCTTT. Protein: CASSQDLMELSMNTEAFF.

A few counts support this clone. V is TRBV6-5 and J is TRBJ2-3; D gene uncertain. The CDR3 is made up of 15 amino acids. Germline V gene lookup returns CDR1 MNHEY and CDR2 SVGAGI. V was clipped by 5 bases and J by 0 bases, with 12 bases between them. This chain's CDR3 is CASSPRSSSTDTQYF. As DNA, the CDR3 is TGTGCCAGCAGTCCCCGGAGTAGTAGCACAGATACGCAGTATTTT.

V usage is TRBV10-1 and J usage is TRBJ2-5, with TRBD1 matching 9 bases. Losses at the gene ends were 5 bases for V and 3 bases for J; bases not matched to a gene: 19. CDR1 WNHNN and CDR2 SYGVQD come from the germline V gene (reference sequence). There are 19 residues in the CDR3. CDR3 protein: CASSLVPGQGRGVEETQYF. The CDR3 DNA reads as TGCGCCAGCAGTCTAGTCCCGGGACAGGGTCGGGGAGTTGAAGAGACCCAGTACTTC.

This sequence joins TRBV11-2 and TRBJ2-5; TRBD1 matches at 8 bases. After removal of 4 bases from V and 1 base from J, the junction contained 8 bases not matched to a gene. CDR3 length: 16 residues. Germline CDR1 SGHAT, CDR2 FQNNGV. The CDR3 loop is CASSSGQGEGQETQYF. As DNA, the CDR3 is TGTGCCAGCAGCTCTGGACAGGGAGAAGGCCAAGAGACCCAGTACTTC.

The chain carries TRBV30 and TRBJ2-2; 9 nucleotides agree with TRBD1. The CDR3 contains 15 residues. CDR1 is GTSNPN, CDR2 SVGIG, per germline (reference sequence). Trimming took 8 bases from V and 0 from J; bases not matched to a gene: 7. The CDR3 region is CAGEGDRANTGELFF. CDR3 nucleotides: TGTGCCGGGGAGGGGGACAGGGCGAACACCGGGGAGCTGTTTTTT.

This chain connects TRBV21-1 to TRBJ2-7; the D call in the table, TRBD1, was not verified against the DNA. TRBV21-1 is labeled a pseudogene. CDR3 length: 15 residues. This CDR3 is CASSGSTGKSYEQYV. The DNA for the CDR3 is TGTGCCAGCAGCGGCTCAACAGGTAAATCCTACGAGCAGTACGTC.

The chain combines TRBV7-2 with TRBJ1-6, with D possibly matching TRBD1 (6 bases). Trimming took 3 bases from V and 7 from J, leaving 10 bases between them. The V gene's germline CDR1 is SGHTA and CDR2 FQGNSA. The CDR3 spans 14 residues. DNA for the CDR3: TGTGCCAGCAGCTTTAAGGGGGAGAATTCACCCCTCCACTTT. It translates to CASSFKGENSPLHF.

This chain joins TRBV7-9 and TRBJ1-3, with unresolved D. Germline CDR1 is SEHNR and CDR2 is FQNEAQ (reference sequence). Trimming removed 8 bases at V and 2 bases at J, with 7 bases between. This CDR3 is built from 12 residues. CDR3 nucleotide sequence: TGTGCCAGCGTCCCCACTGGAAACACCATATATTTT. Translation gives CASVPTGNTIYF.

This chain uses TRBV7-9 with TRBJ1-2; perhaps TRBD1 as D (5 bases). Trimming took off 2 bases at V and 5 bases at J, with 9 bases between the two ends. This CDR3 comprises 13 residues. Looked up from germline, CDR1 is SEHNR and CDR2 is FQNEAQ (reference sequence). The CDR3 region is CASSLSGFYGYTF. The CDR3 DNA reads TGTGCCAGCAGCTTATCAGGGTTTTATGGCTACACCTTC.

The chain employs TRBV7-8 and TRBJ1-1; 10 nucleotides line up with TRBD1. With 2 bases clipped from V and 7 bases from J, the junction kept 7 bases outside the gene matches. Germline CDR1 SGHVS, CDR2 FQNEAQ. The CDR3 runs 15 residues. CDR3 nucleotides: TGTGCCAGCAGCTTATTCCCGACAGGGGGCTTTGAAGCTTTCTTT. This codes for CASSLFPTGGFEAFF.